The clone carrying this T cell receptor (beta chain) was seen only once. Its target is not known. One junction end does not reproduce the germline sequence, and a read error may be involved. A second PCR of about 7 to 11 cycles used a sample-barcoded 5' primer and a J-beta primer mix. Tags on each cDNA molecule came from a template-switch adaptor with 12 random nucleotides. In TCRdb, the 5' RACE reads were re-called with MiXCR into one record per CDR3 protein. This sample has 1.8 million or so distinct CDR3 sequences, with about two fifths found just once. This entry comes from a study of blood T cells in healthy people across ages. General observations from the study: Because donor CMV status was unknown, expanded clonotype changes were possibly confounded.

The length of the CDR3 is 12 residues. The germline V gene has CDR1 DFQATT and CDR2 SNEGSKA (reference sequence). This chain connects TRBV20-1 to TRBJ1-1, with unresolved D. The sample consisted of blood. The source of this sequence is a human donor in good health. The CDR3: CSAKNMNTEALF. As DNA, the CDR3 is TGCAGTGCTAAGAACATGAACACTGAAGCTTTGTTT.